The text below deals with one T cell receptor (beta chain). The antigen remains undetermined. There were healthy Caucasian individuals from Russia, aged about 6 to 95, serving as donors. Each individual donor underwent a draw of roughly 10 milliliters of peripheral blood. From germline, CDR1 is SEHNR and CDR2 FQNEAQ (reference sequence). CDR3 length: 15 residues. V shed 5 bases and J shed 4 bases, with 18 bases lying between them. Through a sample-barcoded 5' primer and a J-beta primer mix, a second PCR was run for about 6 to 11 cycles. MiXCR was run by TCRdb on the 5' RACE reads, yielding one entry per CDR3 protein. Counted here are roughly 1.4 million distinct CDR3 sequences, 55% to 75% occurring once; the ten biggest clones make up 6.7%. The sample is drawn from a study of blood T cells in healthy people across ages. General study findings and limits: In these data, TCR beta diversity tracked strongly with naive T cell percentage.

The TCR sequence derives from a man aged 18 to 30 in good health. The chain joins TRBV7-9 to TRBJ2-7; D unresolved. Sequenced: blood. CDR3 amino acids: CASSPSAGERYEQYF. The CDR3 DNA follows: TGTGCCAGCAGCCCGTCAGCAGGAGAGCGTTACGAGCAGTACTTC.